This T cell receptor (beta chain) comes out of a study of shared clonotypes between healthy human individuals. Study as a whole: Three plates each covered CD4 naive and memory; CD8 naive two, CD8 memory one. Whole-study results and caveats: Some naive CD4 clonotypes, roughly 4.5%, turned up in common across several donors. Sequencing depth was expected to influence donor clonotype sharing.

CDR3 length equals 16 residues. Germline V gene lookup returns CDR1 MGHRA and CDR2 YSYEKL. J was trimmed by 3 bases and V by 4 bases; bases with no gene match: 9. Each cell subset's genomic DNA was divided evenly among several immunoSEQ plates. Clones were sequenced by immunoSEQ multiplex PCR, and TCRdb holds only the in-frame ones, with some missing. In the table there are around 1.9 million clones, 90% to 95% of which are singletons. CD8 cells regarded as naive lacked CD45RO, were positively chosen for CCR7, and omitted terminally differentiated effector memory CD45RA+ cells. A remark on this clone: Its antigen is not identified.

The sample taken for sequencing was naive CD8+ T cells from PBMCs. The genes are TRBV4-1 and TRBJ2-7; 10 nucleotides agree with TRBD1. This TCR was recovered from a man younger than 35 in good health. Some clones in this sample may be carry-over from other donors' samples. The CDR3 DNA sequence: TGCGCCAGCAGCCCGGCCGGGACAGGGGTGTTCTACGAGCAGTACTTC. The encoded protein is CASSPAGTGVFYEQYF.